This T cell receptor (beta chain) was recovered during a study of T cell changes during pregnancy in multiple sclerosis. This clone occurred a few times. Assay: immunoSEQ multiplex PCR; the TCRdb copy retains only in-frame clones and omits some. Of 70,000 to 85,000 clones listed, 92% are singletons. Trimming pared 7 bases from V and 2 bases from J, leaving 12 bases between. CDR1 and CDR2 from the germline V gene are MGHDK and SYGVNS. The CDR3 contains 14 residues. The clonotype originates from a female donor with multiple sclerosis, enrolled in a pregnancy study. The V gene is TRBV25-1, the J gene TRBJ1-5; possibly TRBD1 for D (6 bases). Sequences were derived from peripheral blood, sampled before pregnancy. The CDR3 nucleotides are TGTGCCAGCATCCCGGACAGTTGCAATCAGCCCCAGCATTTT. Protein product: CASIPDSCNQPQHF.